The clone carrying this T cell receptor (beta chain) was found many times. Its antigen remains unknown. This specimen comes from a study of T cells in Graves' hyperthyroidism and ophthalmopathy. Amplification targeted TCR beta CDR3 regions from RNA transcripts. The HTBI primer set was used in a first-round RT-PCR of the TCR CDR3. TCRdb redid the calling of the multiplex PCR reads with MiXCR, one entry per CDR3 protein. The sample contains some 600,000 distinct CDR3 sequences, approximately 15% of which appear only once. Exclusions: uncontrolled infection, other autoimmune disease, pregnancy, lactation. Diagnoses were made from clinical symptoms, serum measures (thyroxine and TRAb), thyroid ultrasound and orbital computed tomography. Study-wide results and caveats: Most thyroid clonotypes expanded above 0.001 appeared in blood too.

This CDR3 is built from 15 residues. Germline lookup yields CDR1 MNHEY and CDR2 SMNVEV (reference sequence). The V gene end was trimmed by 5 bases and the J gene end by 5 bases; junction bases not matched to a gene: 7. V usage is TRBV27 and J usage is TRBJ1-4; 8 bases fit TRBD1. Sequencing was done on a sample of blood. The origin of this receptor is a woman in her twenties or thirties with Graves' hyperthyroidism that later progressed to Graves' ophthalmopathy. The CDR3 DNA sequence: TGTGCCAGCAGTGACCCGGGACAGGCAAATGAAAAACTGTTTTTT. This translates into CASSDPGQANEKLFF.